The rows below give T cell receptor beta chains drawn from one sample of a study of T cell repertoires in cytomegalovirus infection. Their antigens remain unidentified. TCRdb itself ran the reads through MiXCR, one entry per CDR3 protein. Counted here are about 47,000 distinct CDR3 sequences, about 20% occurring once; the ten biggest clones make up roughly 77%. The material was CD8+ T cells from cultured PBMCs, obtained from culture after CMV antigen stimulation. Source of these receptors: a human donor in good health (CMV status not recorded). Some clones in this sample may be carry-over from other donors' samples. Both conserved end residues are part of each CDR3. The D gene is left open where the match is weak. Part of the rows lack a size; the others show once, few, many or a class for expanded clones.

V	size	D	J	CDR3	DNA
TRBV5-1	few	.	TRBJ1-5	CASSSEGGVNQPQHF	TGCGCCAGCAGCTCGGAGGGGGGGGTCAATCAGCCCCAGCATTTT
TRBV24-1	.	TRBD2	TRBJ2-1	CATSDSVRGGPDEQFF	TGTGCCACCAGTGATTCGGTGCGGGGGGGCCCAGATGAGCAGTTCTTC
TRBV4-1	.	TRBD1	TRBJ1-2	CASSQTRTGGEDGYTF	TGCGCCAGCAGCCAAACTCGGACAGGGGGCGAAGATGGCTACACCTTC
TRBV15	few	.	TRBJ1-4	CATSRAGGGEKLFF	TGTGCCACCAGCAGAGCCGGGGGCGGCGAAAAACTGTTTTTT
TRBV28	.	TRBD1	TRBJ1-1	CASSLRQGTEAFF	TGTGCCAGCAGTCTAAGACAGGGTACTGAAGCTTTCTTT
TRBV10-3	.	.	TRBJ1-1	CAISEGREAFF	TGTGCCATCAGTGAGGGAAGGGAAGCTTTCTTT
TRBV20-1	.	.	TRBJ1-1	CSARDSGGNTEAFF	TGCAGTGCTAGAGACAGTGGGGGGAACACTGAAGCTTTCTTT
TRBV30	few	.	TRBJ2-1	CAWSVSNEQFF	TGTGCCTGGAGTGTCAGCAATGAGCAGTTCTTC
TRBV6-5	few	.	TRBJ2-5	CASRLADEETQYF	TGTGCCAGCAGATTAGCGGATGAAGAGACCCAGTACTTC
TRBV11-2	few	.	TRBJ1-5	CASSLEYGDNQPQHF	TGTGCCAGCAGCTTAGAGTATGGAGACAATCAGCCCCAGCATTTT
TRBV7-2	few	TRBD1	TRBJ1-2	CASSPSGQAIYGYTF	TGTGCCAGCAGCCCTTCCGGACAGGCAATCTATGGCTACACCTTC
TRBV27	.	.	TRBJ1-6	CASSFGPPNSPLHF	TGTGCCAGCAGTTTCGGTCCTCCTAATTCACCCCTCCACTTT
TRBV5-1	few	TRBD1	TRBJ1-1	CASSLRDRDTEAFF	TGCGCCAGCAGCTTAAGGGACAGGGATACTGAAGCTTTCTTT
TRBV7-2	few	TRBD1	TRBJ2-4	CASSPSGDRGQVAKNIQYF	TGTGCCAGCAGCCCTAGCGGGGACAGGGGGCAGGTAGCCAAAAACATTCAGTACTTC
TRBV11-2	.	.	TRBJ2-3	CASSLDGPPYGDTQYF	TGTGCCAGCAGCTTAGATGGGCCACCCTACGGAGATACGCAGTATTTT
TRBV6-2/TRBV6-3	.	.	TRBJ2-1	CASSYSLAEAWIF	TGTGCCAGCAGTTACTCGTTGGCGGAGGCATGGATCTTC
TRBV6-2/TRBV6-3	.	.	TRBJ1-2	CASTLKDSERGYGYTF	TGTGCCAGCACCCTTAAAGACAGCGAGCGGGGCTATGGCTACACCTTC
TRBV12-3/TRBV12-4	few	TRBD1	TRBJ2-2	CASSPTGGNTGELFF	TGTGCCAGCAGCCCTACAGGGGGCAACACCGGGGAGCTGTTTTTT
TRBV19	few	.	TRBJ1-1	CASSILDLSRNTEAFF	TGTGCCAGTAGTATACTCGATCTTAGCCGGAACACTGAAGCTTTCTTT
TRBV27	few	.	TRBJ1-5	CASSLSGGQPQHF	TGTGCCAGCAGTTTATCAGGGGGGCAGCCCCAGCATTTT
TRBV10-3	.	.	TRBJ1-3	CAIRGSDRSGNTIYF	TGTGCCATCCGCGGGTCGGATCGCTCTGGAAACACCATATATTTT
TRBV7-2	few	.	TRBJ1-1	CASSLLATEAFF	TGTGCCAGCAGCTTACTCGCCACTGAAGCTTTCTTT
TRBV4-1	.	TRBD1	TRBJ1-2	CASSQERGTGRNYGYTF	TGCGCCAGCAGCCAAGAGCGGGGGACAGGGCGTAACTATGGCTACACCTTC
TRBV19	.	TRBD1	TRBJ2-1	CASSAFRDSSYNEQFF	TGTGCCAGTAGTGCCTTTCGGGACAGCTCCTACAATGAGCAGTTCTTC
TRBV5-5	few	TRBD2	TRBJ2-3	CASSLAGGSTDTQYF	TGTGCCAGCAGCTTGGCGGGGGGTAGCACAGATACGCAGTATTTT
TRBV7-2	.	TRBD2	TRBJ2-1	CASSLATSGVYNEQFF	TGTGCCAGCAGCTTAGCGACTAGCGGGGTCTACAATGAGCAGTTCTTC
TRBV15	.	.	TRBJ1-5	CATSRDRNSNQPQHF	TGTGCCACCAGCAGGGACAGAAATAGCAATCAGCCCCAGCATTTT
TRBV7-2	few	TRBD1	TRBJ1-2	CASSLPPQGPANYGYTF	TGTGCCAGCAGCTTACCACCACAGGGGCCAGCTAACTATGGCTACACCTTC
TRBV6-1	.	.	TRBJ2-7	CASSYPGEHLITF	TGTGCCAGCAGTTACCCCGGTGAGCACCTCATCACCTTC
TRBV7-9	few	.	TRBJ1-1	CASSSLGGTEAFF	TGTGCCAGCAGCTCCCTGGGCGGCACTGAAGCTTTCTTT
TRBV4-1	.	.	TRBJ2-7	CASTQEGFDGYEQYF	TGTGCCAGCACCCAAGAAGGCTTTGACGGCTACGAGCAGTACTTC
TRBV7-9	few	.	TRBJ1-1	CASSNGRTEAFF	TGTGCCAGCAGCAACGGACGGACTGAAGCTTTCTTT
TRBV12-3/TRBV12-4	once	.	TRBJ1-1	CASSLTVNTEAFF	TGTGCCAGCAGTCTTACAGTGAACACTGAAGCTTTCTTT
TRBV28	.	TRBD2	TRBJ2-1	CASSQLAGGPNEQFF	TGTGCCAGCAGTCAACTAGCGGGGGGACCAAATGAGCAGTTCTTC
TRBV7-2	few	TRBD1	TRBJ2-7	CASSLSGTGGTYEQYF	TGTGCCAGCAGCCTGTCCGGGACAGGGGGCACCTACGAGCAGTACTTC
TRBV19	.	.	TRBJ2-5	CASSIMVRETQYF	TGTGCCAGTAGTATAATGGTTCGAGAGACCCAGTACTTC
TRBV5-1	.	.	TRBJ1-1	CASSLEVALNTEAFF	TGCGCCAGCAGCTTGGAAGTAGCCTTGAACACTGAAGCTTTCTTT
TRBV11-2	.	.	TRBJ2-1	CASSAYRDTLYYYNEQFF	TGTGCCAGCAGCGCCTACCGGGACACCCTCTACTATTACAATGAGCAGTTCTTC
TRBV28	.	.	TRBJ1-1	CASSFVGTHEAFF	TGTGCCAGCAGTTTTGTCGGGACCCATGAAGCTTTCTTT
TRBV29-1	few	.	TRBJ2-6	CSARVGDGANVLTF	TGCAGCGCCCGAGTGGGGGATGGGGCCAACGTCCTGACTTTC
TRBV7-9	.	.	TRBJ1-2	CASSLETAIPNYGYTF	TGTGCCAGCAGCCTAGAAACAGCGATCCCTAACTATGGCTACACCTTC
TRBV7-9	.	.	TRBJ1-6	CASSKQVHNSPLHF	TGTGCCAGCAGCAAACAGGTCCATAATTCACCCCTCCACTTT
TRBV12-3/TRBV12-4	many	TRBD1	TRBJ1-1	CASSEFTGGKPEAFF	TGTGCCAGCAGTGAGTTTACAGGGGGCAAGCCTGAAGCTTTCTTT
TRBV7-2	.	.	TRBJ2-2	CASSLPGELFF	TGTGCCAGCAGCTTACCCGGGGAGCTGTTTTTT
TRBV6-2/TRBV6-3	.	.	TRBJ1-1	CASTAGSTEAFF	TGTGCCAGCACCGCTGGATCCACTGAAGCTTTCTTT
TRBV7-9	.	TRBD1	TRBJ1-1	CASSWWTGPNTEAFF	TGTGCCAGCAGCTGGTGGACAGGGCCGAACACTGAAGCTTTCTTT
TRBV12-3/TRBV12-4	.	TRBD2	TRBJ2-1	CASSAGGSYNEQFF	TGTGCCAGCAGTGCGGGGGGCTCATACAATGAGCAGTTCTTC
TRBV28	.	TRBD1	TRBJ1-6	CASSLLGTGSSPLHF	TGTGCCAGCAGTTTATTGGGGACAGGGAGCTCACCCCTCCACTTT
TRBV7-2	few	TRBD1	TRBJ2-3	CASSWSRDRGQDTQYF	TGTGCCAGCAGCTGGAGTAGGGACAGGGGGCAAGATACGCAGTATTTT
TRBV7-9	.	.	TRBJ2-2	CASSLEVSNTGELFF	TGTGCCAGCAGCTTAGAAGTTTCGAACACCGGGGAGCTGTTTTTT
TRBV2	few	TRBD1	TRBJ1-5	CASSRTGDPRNQPQHF	TGTGCCAGCAGTCGGACAGGGGACCCAAGGAATCAGCCCCAGCATTTT
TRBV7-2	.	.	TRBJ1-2	CASSLEGLRDGYTF	TGTGCCAGCAGCTTAGAGGGGCTAAGGGATGGCTACACCTTC
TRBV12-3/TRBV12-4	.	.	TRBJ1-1	CASIPGTGIVEAFF	TGTGCCAGCATTCCGGGCACAGGCATCGTTGAAGCTTTCTTT
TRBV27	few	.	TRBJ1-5	CASSPRGTSNQPQHF	TGTGCCAGCAGTCCTCGGGGCACTAGCAATCAGCCCCAGCATTTT
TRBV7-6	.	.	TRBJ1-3	CASSFRVGGSSGNTIYF	TGTGCCAGCAGCTTTAGGGTCGGAGGAAGCTCTGGAAACACCATATATTTT
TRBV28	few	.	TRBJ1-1	CATTSKGGLVITEAFF	TGTGCCACCACCTCGAAAGGAGGTTTGGTTATAACGGAAGCTTTCTTT
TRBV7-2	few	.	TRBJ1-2	CASQRKVSGGYTF	TGTGCCAGCCAAAGGAAAGTTTCTGGGGGCTACACCTTC
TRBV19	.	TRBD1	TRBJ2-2	CASKDRGPNGELFF	TGTGCCAGTAAGGACAGGGGGCCGAACGGGGAGCTGTTTTTT
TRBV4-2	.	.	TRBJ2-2	CASNQDELSNTGELFF	TGTGCCAGCAACCAAGACGAGCTTTCGAACACCGGGGAGCTGTTTTTT
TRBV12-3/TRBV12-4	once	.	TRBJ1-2	CASRPGSPAAF	TGTGCCAGCCGCCCCGGATCCCCGGCGGCCTTC